What follows are 10 T cell receptor beta chains derived from one specimen sequenced in a study of shared clonotypes between healthy human individuals. The repertoire was sequenced with immunoSEQ multiplex PCR; TCRdb's copy has only in-frame clones and lacks some. The sample gives around 2,000,000 clones, over 85% of which show up once; 0.13% is in the top ten. What was sequenced was naive CD4+ T cells sorted from blood. Subset denoted: CD45RA+ positively selected. The receptors come from a man aged 18 to 29 in good health.

The chain carries TRBV6-6 and TRBJ2-7; 8 bases are shared with TRBD2. The germline gives CDR1 MNHNY, CDR2 SVGAGI (reference sequence). V gave up 5 bases and J gave up 4 bases; unmatched junction bases: 10. The CDR3 length is 15 residues. The CDR3 sequence is CASSPPGGGDYEQYF. CDR3 nucleotide sequence: TGTGCCAGCAGTCCTCCGGGAGGGGGAGATTACGAGCAGTACTTC.

Of note for this clone: This specimen includes other DNA sequences encoding the same CDR3. The chain carries TRBV27 and TRBJ1-1; TRBD1 matches 7 bases. CDR1 MNHEY and CDR2 SMNVEV come from the germline V gene (reference sequence). The trim removed 6 bases at V and 1 base at J, leaving 8 bases unmatched. The CDR3 is 15 amino acids. The CDR3 loop reads CASSLWGTANTEAFF. In nucleotides, the CDR3 is TGTGCCAGCAGCTTGTGGGGGACAGCGAACACTGAAGCTTTCTTT.

The rearrangement uses TRBV9 and TRBJ1-1; D remains unclear. V was cut by 3 bases and J by 5 bases, with 8 bases left in between. Germline CDR1 and CDR2: SGDLS and YYNGEE. The CDR3 extends over 12 amino acids. As DNA, the CDR3 is TGTGCCAGCAGCGGGGTTACGACTGAAGCTTTCTTT. It yields the protein CASSGVTTEAFF.

The chain has TRBV30 and TRBJ1-6; D unclear. V lost 3 bases to trimming and J lost 0 bases, with 9 bases between them. This CDR3 is 15 amino acids long. Germline lookup yields CDR1 GTSNPN and CDR2 SVGIG (reference sequence). The CDR3, as DNA: TGTGCCTGGAGGTTCACAAGCTCCTATAATTCACCCCTCCACTTT. The encoded protein is CAWRFTSSYNSPLHF.

V and J are TRBV2 and TRBJ2-7, with 7 bases fitting TRBD1. The J segment lost 4 bases and the V segment lost 3 bases, leaving 12 bases of the junction unmatched. Germline V gene sequence: CDR1 SNHLY, CDR2 FYNNEI. The CDR3 covers 16 residues. CDR3 sequence reads: CASSEGVTGRRYEQYF. The CDR3, as DNA: TGTGCCAGCAGTGAGGGGGTGACAGGGCGAAGGTACGAGCAGTACTTC.

The chain links TRBV10-2 to TRBJ2-2, with D maybe TRBD1 (5 bases). Trimming cost V 4 bases and J 7 bases, with 7 bases left between them. The germline CDR1 and CDR2 sequences are WSHSY and SAAADI. The CDR3 loop spans 12 amino acids. The CDR3 here is CASSVGVGELFF. In DNA, the CDR3 is TGCGCCAGCAGTGTAGGGGTCGGGGAGCTGTTTTTT.

The rearrangement joins TRBV7-2 to TRBJ2-1; TRBD2 aligns across 7 bases. CDR3 size: 16 residues. J was trimmed by 4 bases and V by 1 base; bases with no gene match: 7. Per the germline V gene, CDR1 is SGHTA and CDR2 is FQGNSA. CDR3 sequence (DNA): TGTGCCAGCAGCTTAGTGCCGGGAGGAGGATACAATGAGCAGTTCTTC. Its translation is CASSLVPGGGYNEQFF. Complete variable domain (other parts from reference TRBV7-2 and TRBJ2-1): GAGVSQSPSNKVTEKGKDVELRCDPISGHTALYWYRQSLGQGLEFLIYFQGNSAPDKSGLPSDRFSAERTGGSVSTLTIQRTQQEDSAVYLCASSLVPGGGYNEQFFGPGTRLTVL.

The rearrangement links TRBV6-1 to TRBJ2-1; TRBD2 matches at 8 bases. CDR1 is MNHNS, CDR2 SASEGT, per germline. The CDR3 has 17 residues. V lost 3 bases to trimming and J lost 1 base; unmatched junction nucleotides: 8. The CDR3 DNA reads TGTGCCAGCAGTGATGCGGGACTAGTTACTTCCTACAATGAGCAGTTCTTC. Its translation: CASSDAGLVTSYNEQFF.

This CDR3 reads CASSQREGDEQFF. The CDR3 region has the DNA TGTGCCAGTAGTCAGCGGGAGGGAGATGAGCAGTTCTTC. The chain combines TRBV19 with TRBJ2-1, with 10 bases that match TRBD2. Per germline, CDR1 LNHDA and CDR2 SQIVND (reference sequence). The CDR3 contains 13 residues. Trimming removed 5 bases from V and 8 bases from J; junction bases left unmatched: 3. The whole variable domain, remainder taken from reference TRBV19 and TRBJ2-1, is DGGITQSPKYLFRKEGQNVTLSCEQNLNHDAMYWYRQDPGQGLRLIYYSQIVNDFQKGDIAEGYSVSREKKESFPLTVTSAQKNPTAFYLCASSQREGDEQFFGPGTRLTVL.

J is TRBJ1-3 and V is TRBV10-3, with D perhaps TRBD1 (6 bases). V was pared by 5 bases and J by 1 base, with 9 bases between. The CDR3 totals 14 residues. Germline CDR1 and CDR2: ENHRY and SYGVKD. The CDR3 region is CAISSGQSGNTIYF. CDR3 sequence (DNA): TGTGCCATCAGTTCGGGACAATCTGGAAACACCATATATTTT.